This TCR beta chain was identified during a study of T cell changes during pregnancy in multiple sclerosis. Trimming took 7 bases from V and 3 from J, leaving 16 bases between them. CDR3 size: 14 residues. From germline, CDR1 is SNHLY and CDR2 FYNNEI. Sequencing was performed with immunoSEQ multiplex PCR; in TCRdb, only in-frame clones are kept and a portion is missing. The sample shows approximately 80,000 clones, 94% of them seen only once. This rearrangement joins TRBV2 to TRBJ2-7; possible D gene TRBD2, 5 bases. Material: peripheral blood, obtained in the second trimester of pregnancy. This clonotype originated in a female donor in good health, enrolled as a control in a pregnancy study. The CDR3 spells CASTRSEGRYEQYF. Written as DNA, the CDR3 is TGTGCCAGCACCAGGTCTGAGGGCCGCTACGAGCAGTACTTC.